These T cell receptor beta chains were read from a single sample in a study of Tregs in tolerant kidney transplant recipients. These receptors' antigens are unknown. Assay used: immunoSEQ multiplex PCR; TCRdb lists only in-frame clones, some missing. The sample has about 31,000 clones, approximately 80% seen once; the top ten hold around 2%. Sequences were obtained from Tregs from blood cultured with allogeneic cells. These receptors came from a human donor in good health. Each CDR3 is given with its conserved first and last residue. D genes are given only for firm matches. Some rows have no size entry. The others give once, few or many, or a class for an expanded clone.

>TRBJ2-2|NA|14|few|TRBV6-5
CASSYRQLTGELFF
TGTGCCAGCAGTTACAGACAGCTTACCGGGGAGCTGTTTTTT
>TRBJ2-3|NA|13|NA|TRBV5-6
CASILAGADTQYF
TGTGCCAGCATACTAGCTGGGGCAGATACGCAGTATTTT
>TRBJ2-3|NA|15|NA|TRBV4-3
CASSQGGTLPDTQYF
TGCGCCAGCAGCCAAGGGGGGACCCTGCCAGATACGCAGTATTTT
>TRBJ2-7|NA|15|NA|TRBV19
CASSIRQLPPGEQYF
TGTGCCAGTAGTATAAGGCAGCTACCCCCGGGGGAGCAGTACTTC
>TRBJ1-6|NA|17|NA|TRBV27
CASSLRQRSSYNSPLHF
TGTGCCAGCAGTTTAAGACAGCGAAGCTCCTATAATTCACCCCTCCACTTT
>TRBJ1-3|NA|11|NA|TRBV20-1
CSAQGGNTIYF
TGCAGTGCTCAAGGTGGGAACACCATATATTTT
>TRBJ2-5|TRBD2|16|NA|TRBV5-1
CASSLGQSGGKETQYF
TGCGCCAGCAGCTTGGGTCAGAGCGGGGGGAAAGAGACCCAGTACTTC
>TRBJ1-6|NA|15|NA|TRBV19
CASSIEGNYNSPLHF
TGTGCCAGTAGTATAGAGGGAAACTATAATTCACCCCTCCACTTT
>TRBJ2-7|NA|12|NA|TRBV6-6
CASSPDRYEQYF
TGTGCCAGCAGTCCCGACAGATACGAGCAGTACTTC
>TRBJ1-3|NA|13|NA|TRBV5-6
CASSLVSGNTIYF
TGTGCCAGCAGCTTGGTTAGTGGAAACACCATATATTTT
>TRBJ1-3|NA|13|NA|TRBV11-3
CASSSGPGNTIYF
TGTGCCAGCAGCTCAGGTCCGGGAAACACCATATATTTT
>TRBJ2-2|NA|13|once|TRBV7-4
CASSFKNTGELFF
TGTGCCAGCAGCTTCAAAAACACCGGGGAGCTGTTTTTT
>TRBJ2-5|TRBD2|17|NA|TRBV5-1
CASSLELAGGIQETQYF
TGCGCCAGCAGCTTGGAACTAGCGGGGGGGATTCAAGAGACCCAGTACTTC
>TRBJ1-2|TRBD1|12|NA|TRBV9
CASRRDSYGYTF
TGTGCCAGCAGACGGGACAGCTATGGCTACACCTTC
>TRBJ2-4|TRBD2|13|NA|TRBV7-9
CASSFGGGDIQYF
TGTGCCAGCAGCTTTGGCGGGGGAGACATTCAGTACTTC
>TRBJ2-7|NA|15|once|TRBV9
CASSVGSGSSYEQYF
TGTGCCAGCAGCGTGGGTTCAGGATCCTCCTACGAGCAGTACTTC
>TRBJ2-7|TRBD2|15|NA|TRBV5-4
CASSSSGSTSYEQYF
TGTGCCAGCAGCTCTAGCGGGAGTACGTCCTACGAGCAGTACTTC
>TRBJ1-4|NA|15|NA|TRBV28
CASSLSGAFNEKLFF
TGTGCCAGCAGTTTATCAGGGGCATTTAATGAAAAACTGTTTTTT
>TRBJ2-5|NA|13|NA|TRBV7-3
CASSRGRKETQYF
TGTGCCAGCAGCCGAGGGAGAAAAGAGACCCAGTACTTC
>TRBJ2-7|TRBD2|13|once|TRBV10-3
CAIKAGGRYEQYF
TGTGCCATCAAAGCGGGAGGGCGCTACGAGCAGTACTTC
>TRBJ2-3|TRBD2|12|NA|TRBV6-1
CASTQPSGGAYF
TGTGCCAGCACCCAACCTAGCGGGGGGGCGTATTTT
>TRBJ2-5|NA|16|NA|TRBV7-2
CASSFTGTAFQETQYF
TGTGCCAGCAGCTTCACCGGGACTGCCTTTCAAGAGACCCAGTACTTC
>TRBJ2-7|TRBD1|15|NA|TRBV7-9
CASSHGQVLSYEQYF
TGTGCCAGCAGCCACGGACAGGTCCTCTCCTACGAGCAGTACTTC
>TRBJ2-7|NA|13|few|TRBV6-6
CATQGSGSYEQYF
TGTGCCACCCAGGGGTCGGGCTCCTACGAGCAGTACTTC
>TRBJ2-3|TRBD2|13|NA|TRBV7-2
CASSPGGVDTQYF
TGTGCCAGCAGCCCTGGGGGGGTAGATACGCAGTATTTT
>TRBJ2-2|TRBD2|17|few|TRBV5-1
CASSEGLAGGPGGELFF
TGCGCCAGCAGCGAGGGACTAGCGGGAGGGCCCGGCGGGGAGCTGTTTTTT
>TRBJ2-6|NA|17|NA|TRBV7-2
CASSPPTGSSGANVLTF
TGTGCCAGCAGCCCCCCCACAGGCTCCTCTGGGGCCAACGTCCTGACTTTC
>TRBJ1-4|NA|15|NA|TRBV5-1
CASSLGPGTSEKLFF
TGCGCCAGCAGCTTGGGGCCGGGGACTTCTGAAAAACTGTTTTTT
>TRBJ1-4|NA|15|NA|TRBV9
CASSGTGTSNEKLFF
TGTGCCAGCAGCGGAACCGGGACGTCTAATGAAAAACTGTTTTTT
>TRBJ1-1|NA|14|NA|TRBV6-6
CASSYSSQNTEAFF
TGTGCCAGCAGTTACTCGAGCCAGAACACTGAAGCTTTCTTT
>TRBJ2-4|NA|17|NA|TRBV5-1
CASSLARGRLDKNIQYF
TGCGCCAGCAGCTTGGCACGGGGGCGCCTAGACAAAAACATTCAGTACTTC
>TRBJ1-6|NA|19|NA|TRBV4-3
CASSQESIGVISYNSPLHF
TGCGCCAGCAGCCAAGAAAGTATCGGGGTTATTTCCTATAATTCACCCCTCCACTTT
>TRBJ1-6|NA|19|NA|TRBV13
CASSLKGGGGAGGNSPLHF
TGTGCCAGCAGCTTAAAGGGAGGTGGGGGCGCCGGGGGAAATTCACCCCTCCACTTT
>TRBJ1-2|NA|14|NA|TRBV6-6
CASSSMTGLWGYTF
TGTGCCAGCAGTTCTATGACGGGCCTTTGGGGCTACACCTTC
>TRBJ2-7|NA|12|once|TRBV6-5
CASSYPPGALYF
TGTGCCAGCAGTTACCCTCCGGGGGCCCTCTACTTC
>TRBJ2-7|NA|15|NA|TRBV27
CASSAYAGGAGEQYF
TGTGCCAGCAGTGCCTACGCGGGTGGGGCCGGCGAGCAGTACTTC
>TRBJ2-7|TRBD1|16|NA|TRBV30
CAWSTTAGTGVNEQYF
TGTGCCTGGAGTACCACAGCCGGGACAGGGGTGAATGAGCAGTACTTC
>TRBJ2-3|TRBD1|15|NA|TRBV4-2
CASSSTGTDTDTQYF
TGTGCCAGCAGCTCTACCGGGACAGACACAGATACGCAGTATTTT
>TRBJ2-3|NA|14|NA|TRBV5-1
CASSPLASQDTQYF
TGCGCCAGCAGCCCACTAGCTAGTCAGGATACGCAGTATTTT
>TRBJ2-1|TRBD2|19|NA|TRBV11-1
CASSFPGLAGAGSYNEQFF
TGTGCCAGCAGCTTCCCGGGACTAGCGGGAGCTGGCTCCTACAATGAGCAGTTCTTC